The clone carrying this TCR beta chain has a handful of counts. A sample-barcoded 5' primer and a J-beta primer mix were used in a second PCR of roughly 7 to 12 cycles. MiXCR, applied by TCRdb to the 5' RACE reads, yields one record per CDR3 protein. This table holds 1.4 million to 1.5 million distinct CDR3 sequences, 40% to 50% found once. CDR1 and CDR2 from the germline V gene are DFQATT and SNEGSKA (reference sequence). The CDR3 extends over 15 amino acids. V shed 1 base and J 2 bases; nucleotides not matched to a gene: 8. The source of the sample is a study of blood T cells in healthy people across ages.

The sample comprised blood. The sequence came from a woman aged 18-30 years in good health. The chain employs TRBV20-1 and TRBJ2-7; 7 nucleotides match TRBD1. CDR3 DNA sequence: TGCAGTGCTAGAGCTAACCGGGACAGACCCTACGAGCAGTACTTC. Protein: CSARANRDRPYEQYF.